These 29 T cell receptor beta chains were sequenced from one sample in a study of OX40 agonist ivuxolimab in advanced cancers. Produced via immunoSEQ multiplex PCR; TCRdb's table is partial and in-frame only. The table shows more than 65,000 clones, with around 89% occurring only once. The material was CD4+ or CD8+ T cells sorted from blood, obtained in a trial of the OX40 agonist ivuxolimab. The receptors shown here come from an adult with an advanced solid tumor such as melanoma, head and neck, liver or kidney cancer.

This sequence joins TRBV9 and TRBJ1-4, with 7 bases lining up with TRBD1. This CDR3 contains 15 residues. Germline V gene lookup returns CDR1 SGDLS and CDR2 YYNGEE. The V segment lost 3 bases and the J segment 8 bases; nucleotides outside the gene matches: 10. As DNA, the CDR3 is TGTGCCAGCAGCGCAGACACAGGGGTTGTAGAAAAACTGTTTTTT. Translating gives CASSADTGVVEKLFF.

The rearrangement links TRBV18 to TRBJ2-7; tentatively, D is TRBD1 (6 bases). The germline V gene has CDR1 KGHSH and CDR2 LQKENI. This CDR3 contains 16 residues. The ends were cut back, 2 bases at V and 0 bases at J, with 14 bases in the middle. The DNA of the CDR3 is TGTGCCAGCTCACCATCGAGGACAGCTATCTCCTACGAGCAGTACTTC. Translation: CASSPSRTAISYEQYF. Drawing the rest from reference TRBV18 and TRBJ2-7, the complete variable domain is NAGVMQNPRHLVRRRGQEARLRCSPMKGHSHVYWYRQLPEEGLKFMVYLQKENIIDESGMPKERFSAEFPKEGPSILRIQQVVRGDSAAYFCASSPSRTAISYEQYFGPGTRLTVT.

This sequence joins TRBV28 and TRBJ2-1, with 12 bases that match TRBD2. The V gene end was trimmed by 8 bases and the J gene end by 7 bases; junction bases not matched to a gene: 9. This CDR3 region has 15 residues. Germline CDR1 is MDHEN and CDR2 is SYDVKM. The CDR3 protein is CASGTTSGSRNEQFF. CDR3 bases: TGTGCCAGCGGAACGACTAGCGGGAGTAGAAATGAGCAGTTCTTC.

V gene TRBV19 combines with J gene TRBJ2-1, with 8 bases aligning to TRBD1. This CDR3 spans 15 amino acids. Germline CDR1 is LNHDA and CDR2 is SQIVND (reference sequence). V shed 4 bases and J 4 bases; nucleotides not matched to a gene: 6. This chain's CDR3 is CASSTTGAAYNEQFF. In DNA, the CDR3 is TGTGCCAGTAGTACGACAGGGGCTGCATACAATGAGCAGTTCTTC.

The J gene is TRBJ2-1, the V gene TRBV7-2, with TRBD2 identical over 10 bases. Germline CDR1 SGHTA, CDR2 FQGNSA. The J segment lost 10 bases and the V segment lost 3 bases, leaving 6 bases of the junction unmatched. CDR3 length: 14 residues. The chain's CDR3 is CASSLAELAGEQFF. The CDR3 DNA sequence: TGTGCCAGCAGCTTGGCCGAACTAGCGGGAGAGCAGTTCTTC.

This chain links TRBV5-4 with TRBJ2-3; TRBD2 aligns across 9 bases. Trimming cost V 4 bases and J 3 bases; bases outside gene matches: 6. The V gene's germline CDR1 is SGHNT and CDR2 YYREEE (reference sequence). The CDR3 runs to 15 residues. The CDR3 region has the DNA TGTGCCAGCAGCACGCCCCTAGCGGGAACAGATACGCAGTATTTT. This codes for CASSTPLAGTDTQYF.

The V and J genes are TRBV2 and TRBJ2-2; maybe TRBD2 (5 bases). The CDR3 runs to 15 residues. V was shortened by 5 bases and J by 0 bases, with 10 bases between the two germline ends. Germline V gives CDR1 SNHLY, CDR2 FYNNEI. This chain's CDR3 is CASSSLDANTGELFF. CDR3 nucleotide sequence: TGTGCCAGCAGTTCACTAGATGCGAACACCGGGGAGCTGTTTTTT.

The chain recombines TRBV5-1 with TRBJ2-7; 11 nucleotides align to TRBD2. After removal of 1 base from V and 4 bases from J, the junction contained 4 bases not matched to a gene. The CDR3 contains 15 residues. Germline assignment: CDR1 SGHRS and CDR2 YFSETQ. CDR3 amino acids: CASSLTSGSSYEQYF. DNA for the CDR3: TGCGCCAGCAGCTTGACTAGCGGGAGCTCGTACGAGCAGTACTTC.

V is TRBV2 and J is TRBJ2-4, with D perhaps TRBD2 (5 bases). Germline V gene sequence: CDR1 SNHLY, CDR2 FYNNEI. V shed 6 bases and J shed 0 bases, with 9 bases lying between them. The CDR3 is made up of 14 amino acids. The CDR3 DNA is TGTGCCAGCAGGGACGGGGTAGCCAAAAACATTCAGTACTTC. Translating gives CASRDGVAKNIQYF.

This chain links TRBV4-2 with TRBJ2-7, with a weak D call TRBD1 (5 bases). V lost 5 bases and J lost 1, with 6 bases in between. The germline CDR1 and CDR2 sequences are LGHNA and YNFKEQ. CDR3 length equals 12 residues. The CDR3 reads CASSTGSYEQYF. CDR3 DNA sequence: TGTGCCAGCAGCACAGGTTCCTACGAGCAGTACTTC.

The chain is built from TRBV18 and TRBJ2-3, with D unresolved. This CDR3 spans 15 amino acids. Per germline, CDR1 KGHSH and CDR2 LQKENI. V lost 0 bases and J 1 base, leaving 8 bases between the germline ends. The CDR3 reads CASSPPASRTDTQYF. In DNA, the CDR3 is TGTGCCAGCTCACCACCGGCTAGTCGCACAGATACGCAGTATTTT.

This clone turned up a few times. The CDR3: CASSLGGQGSQKAFF. CDR3 DNA: TGCGCCAGCAGCTTGGGAGGACAGGGATCCCAGAAAGCTTTCTTT. This sequence joins TRBV5-1 and TRBJ1-1; 8 bases align to TRBD1. There are 15 residues in the CDR3. Germline CDR1 and CDR2: SGHRS and YFSETQ. J was trimmed by 9 bases and V by 0 bases; bases with no gene match: 10. Based on the CDR3 plus reference TRBV5-1 and TRBJ1-1, the full variable domain is KAGVTQTPRYLIKTRGQQVTLSCSPISGHRSVSWYQQTPGQGLQFLFEYFSETQRNKGNFPGRFSGRQFSNSRSEMNVSTLELGDSALYLCASSLGGQGSQKAFFGQGTRLTVV.

The rearrangement links TRBV5-1 to TRBJ2-7; TRBD1 matches 9 bases. The junction had 10 bases not matched to a gene; V was cut back by 4 bases and J by 5 bases. The CDR3 is made up of 15 amino acids. CDR1 and CDR2 (germline): SGHRS, YFSETQ. CDR3 sequence reads: CASSRGTGRFHEQYF. In nucleotides, the CDR3 is TGCGCCAGCAGCCGGGGGACAGGGCGGTTTCACGAGCAGTACTTC.

The chain has TRBV6-5 and TRBJ2-5; TRBD1 matches 9 bases. Judging by the DNA end, TRBJ2-7 fits better; the J call may be wrong. The CDR3 runs 15 residues. Germline V lookup: CDR1 MNHEY, CDR2 SVGAGI. The CDR3 bases are TGTGCCAGCAGTCGGAAACACAGGGGGCCCTACGAGCAGTACTTC. Protein product: CASSRKHRGPYEQYF.

This clone was seen a few times. V is TRBV15 and J is TRBJ1-5; 7 bases match TRBD1. Germline CDR1 reads LNHNV; CDR2 reads YYDKDF (reference sequence). Trimming took 5 bases from V and 2 from J; bases not matched to a gene: 6. The CDR3 loop spans 15 amino acids. CDR3 DNA sequence: TGTGCCACCAGCGCGAGACAGGGAGGCAATCAGCCCCAGCATTTT. It yields the protein CATSARQGGNQPQHF.

The rearrangement links TRBV19 to TRBJ1-3; no definite D call. The ends were cut back, 10 bases at V and 0 bases at J, with 1 base in the middle. Germline V gives CDR1 LNHDA, CDR2 SQIVND (reference sequence). The CDR3 consists of 10 residues. The CDR3 is CATSGNTIYF. The CDR3 region has the DNA TGTGCCACCTCTGGAAACACCATATATTTT.

Concerning this clone: The junction and the germline gene differ at one end; a read error may be behind it. The gene calls are TRBV11-1 and TRBJ2-7; TRBD2 matches at 14 bases. The CDR3 spans 15 residues. Germline V gene sequence: CDR1 SGHAT, CDR2 FQDESV (reference sequence). DNA of the CDR3: TGTGCCAGCAGCCCACACTCGGGACTAGCGGGAGAGAGGGAGTTC. It encodes CASSPHSGLAGEREF.

This chain links TRBV18 with TRBJ2-7; perhaps TRBD1 as D (5 bases). The CDR3 contains 13 residues. Between the trimmed V and J ends, which lost 4 bases and 3 bases, there was a span of 10 bases. CDR1 KGHSH and CDR2 LQKENI come from the germline V gene. The CDR3 here is CASSLGPVYEQYF. In nucleotides, the CDR3 is TGTGCCAGCTCACTGGGGCCAGTCTACGAGCAGTACTTC. Full variable domain (remainder filled in from reference TRBV18 and TRBJ2-7): NAGVMQNPRHLVRRRGQEARLRCSPMKGHSHVYWYRQLPEEGLKFMVYLQKENIIDESGMPKERFSAEFPKEGPSILRIQQVVRGDSAAYFCASSLGPVYEQYFGPGTRLTVT.

For this clone: The same CDR3 is also encoded by other DNA sequences in this sample. The chain is built from TRBV18 and TRBJ2-3; D ambiguous. The CDR3 spans 13 residues. Germline values: CDR1 KGHSH, CDR2 LQKENI. V was clipped by 3 bases and J by 0 bases, with 4 bases between them. The CDR3 sequence: CASSPGSTDTQYF. CDR3 nucleotide sequence: TGTGCCAGCTCACCGGGGAGCACAGATACGCAGTATTTT. Combining the CDR3 with reference TRBV18 and TRBJ2-3 gives the whole variable domain NAGVMQNPRHLVRRRGQEARLRCSPMKGHSHVYWYRQLPEEGLKFMVYLQKENIIDESGMPKERFSAEFPKEGPSILRIQQVVRGDSAAYFCASSPGSTDTQYFGPGTRLTVL.

The J gene is TRBJ1-3, the V gene TRBV6-1; TRBD1 aligns across 8 bases. The CDR3 is made up of 15 amino acids. J lost 4 bases, V lost 5 bases, and 7 bases had no gene match. Germline CDR1 and CDR2: MNHNS and SASEGT. The CDR3 is CASSLTGGTGNTIYF. For the CDR3, the DNA is TGTGCCAGCAGTCTCACAGGGGGTACGGGAAACACCATATATTTT.

The chain links TRBV28 to TRBJ2-5, with a tentative D call TRBD2 (6 bases). The CDR3 is made up of 15 amino acids. The germline gives CDR1 MDHEN, CDR2 SYDVKM. V lost 7 bases and J 5 bases, leaving 20 bases between the germline ends. The CDR3 DNA follows: TGTGCCAGCAAAGGGTACGGGCGGGAACGGGAGACCCAGTACTTC. Translated: CASKGYGRERETQYF.

This clone has more than one count but fewer than ten. The gene calls are TRBV25-1 and TRBJ1-5; D gene uncertain. Trimming removed 0 bases from V and 9 bases from J, with 9 bases in between. This CDR3 has 13 residues. Germline CDR1 and CDR2: MGHDK and SYGVNS. CDR3 amino acids: CASSEYAGGPQHF. In nucleotides, the CDR3 is TGTGCCAGCAGTGAATACGCAGGCGGGCCCCAGCATTTT.

A word on this clone: Only one base separates this from a far larger clonotype, so it likely reflects a read error. V usage is TRBV5-1 and J usage is TRBJ2-6, with unresolved D. Germline V lookup: CDR1 SGHRS, CDR2 YFSETQ. The V end lost 1 base, the J end lost 3 bases, and 14 bases lay between the germline ends. This CDR3 comprises 17 residues. This CDR3 reads CASSLQASVYGANVLTF. The CDR3 region has the DNA TGCGCCAGCAGCTTGCAAGCTTCCGTCTATGGGGCCAACGTCCTGACTTTC.

V and J are TRBV7-9 and TRBJ2-5; D gene unclear. The J call may be mistaken, given a closer DNA end match to TRBJ2-7. CDR3 size: 11 residues. Per the germline V gene, CDR1 is SEHNR and CDR2 is FQNEAQ (reference sequence). The CDR3 DNA reads TGTGCCAGCAGCTGGACGTACGAGCAGTACTTC. Protein sequence: CASSWTYEQYF.

This clone is a singleton in its sample. The V gene is TRBV11-3, the J gene TRBJ2-4, with D hard to call. The CDR3 extends over 15 amino acids. With 4 bases removed from V and 9 bases from J, the gap between germline ends came to 19 bases. The germline V gene encodes CDR1 SGHNT and CDR2 YENEEA. The CDR3 is CASSSPRRLEAIQYF. DNA of the CDR3: TGTGCCAGCAGCTCACCCAGACGCCTGGAAGCCATTCAGTACTTC. The full variable domain, rest sourced from reference TRBV11-3 and TRBJ2-4, is EAGVVQSPRYKIIEKKQPVAFWCNPISGHNTLYWYLQNLGQGPELLIRYENEEAVDDSQLPKDRFSAERLKGVDSTLKIQPAELGDSAVYLCASSSPRRLEAIQYFGAGTRLSVL.

The table lists this clone with a few counts. The chain employs TRBV25-1 and TRBJ2-2; 11 nucleotides match TRBD2. In germline, CDR1 is MGHDK, CDR2 SYGVNS. Trimming took 5 bases from V and 4 from J; bases not matched to a gene: 3. CDR3 length equals 15 residues. CDR3 region: CASSKGLAVTGELFF. The CDR3 nucleotides are TGTGCCAGCAGTAAGGGACTAGCGGTCACCGGGGAGCTGTTTTTT.

The chain couples TRBV9 to TRBJ1-5; no clear D gene. The CDR3 runs to 16 residues. In germline, CDR1 is SGDLS, CDR2 YYNGEE. Deletions cut 0 bases from V and 3 bases from J, with 13 bases between. In DNA form, the CDR3 reads TGTGCCAGCAGCGTAGAACCCCCTACGGCCAATCAGCCCCAGCATTTT. This translates into CASSVEPPTANQPQHF. The complete variable domain, with remaining parts taken from reference TRBV9 and TRBJ1-5, reads DSGVTQTPKHLITATGQRVTLRCSPRSGDLSVYWYQQSLDQGLQFLIQYYNGEERAKGNILERFSAQQFPDLHSELNLSSLELGDSALYFCASSVEPPTANQPQHFGDGTRLSIL.

The chain carries TRBV7-2 and TRBJ1-2; D is undetermined. This CDR3 comprises 11 residues. Trimming shortened V by 4 bases and J by 8 bases, and 8 bases separated the two germline ends. Germline lookup yields CDR1 SGHTA and CDR2 FQGNSA. As DNA, the CDR3 is TGTGCCAGCAGCTCCGGAGGGGGCTACACCTTC. Translating it yields CASSSGGGYTF.

The rearrangement links TRBV5-1 to TRBJ1-2; D is undetermined. V shed 0 bases and J shed 7 bases, with 7 bases lying between them. Germline CDR1 is SGHRS and CDR2 is YFSETQ. The CDR3 is 12 amino acids. The CDR3 reads CASSLDYGGYTF. CDR3 nucleotides: TGCGCCAGCAGCTTGGATTACGGTGGCTACACCTTC.